This T cell receptor (beta chain) was sequenced in a study of T-cell memory formation after mild COVID-19. Germline CDR1 and CDR2: SQVTM and ANQGSEA. CDR3 size: 14 residues. Trimming shortened V by 4 bases and J by 0 bases, and 12 bases separated the two germline ends. TCR alpha and TCR beta cDNA libraries with sample barcodes and UMIs came from 5'RACE using constant-segment primers. TCRdb re-called the 5' RACE reads through MiXCR, storing one row per CDR3 protein. This sample has roughly 560,000 distinct CDR3 sequences, with roughly 20% found just once. The clonotype comes from an adult woman who had mild COVID-19 (a few samples of this study predate the infection). Cell type and time point are not known. Sequenced input: PBMCs or a T cell subset sorted from them (not recorded which). J is TRBJ1-1 and V is TRBV29-1; the D is unclear. For the CDR3, the DNA is TGCAGCGTTGGTAGCCCGGTCATGAACACTGAAGCTTTCTTT. Its protein product is CSVGSPVMNTEAFF.